A single sample gave rise to the 5 T cell receptor beta chains below, sequenced in a study of Ad26.COV2.S vaccination and SARS-CoV-2 variants. Assay: immunoSEQ multiplex PCR; the TCRdb copy retains only in-frame clones and omits some. The sample lists about 420,000 clones; more than 75% were seen once. Treatment in this sample: roughly 18 received Ad26.COV2.S at low or high dose, single or two shots; about 5 received placebo; per-sample allocation not given. Following the first vaccine or placebo injection, samples were taken on day 63. Here the sequenced sample was peripheral blood, taken in a trial of Ad26.COV2.S vaccine versus placebo. These receptors were taken from a person aged 18-65 years who received the Ad26.COV2.S COVID-19 vaccine or a placebo.

To note about this clone: Within the sample, other DNA sequences also encode this same CDR3. This chain joins TRBV7-2 and TRBJ2-5, with unresolved D. This CDR3 is built from 12 residues. Germline CDR1 is SGHTA and CDR2 is FQGNSA. V was clipped by 5 bases and J by 4 bases, with 8 bases between them. The CDR3 region is CASSPTRETQYF. The CDR3 DNA follows: TGTGCCAGCAGCCCAACGAGAGAGACCCAGTACTTC.

J is TRBJ2-7 and V is TRBV6-2 or TRBV6-3, with D uncertain. Between the trimmed V and J ends, which lost 2 bases and 3 bases, there was a span of 11 bases. This CDR3 comprises 14 residues. Germline V gene sequence: CDR1 MNHEY, CDR2 SVGEGT. The CDR3 loop is CASSYHFWIYEQYF. The DNA for the CDR3 is TGTGCCAGCAGTTACCATTTCTGGATCTACGAGCAGTACTTC.

The chain uses TRBV3-1 (or the pseudogene TRBV3-2) and TRBJ1-2; TRBD1 matches at 9 bases. J lost 5 bases, V lost 0 bases, and 10 bases had no gene match. The CDR3 spans 17 residues. The germline gives CDR1 LGHDT, CDR2 YNNKEL (reference sequence). The CDR3 reads CASSQDSTGGPDYGYTF. The CDR3 DNA follows: TGTGCCAGCAGCCAAGATTCGACAGGGGGTCCCGATTATGGCTACACCTTC.

The V gene is TRBV28, the J gene TRBJ2-6; D unclear. V dropped 7 bases and J dropped 2 bases, with 9 bases sitting between them. Germline V gene data show CDR1 as MDHEN and CDR2 as SYDVKM. CDR3 length equals 14 residues. CDR3: CASIRSAGANVLTF. CDR3 nucleotide sequence: TGTGCCAGCATAAGGTCTGCTGGGGCCAACGTCCTGACTTTC. The full variable domain, its missing parts supplied by reference TRBV28 and TRBJ2-6, is DVKVTQSSRYLVKRTGEKVFLECVQDMDHENMFWYRQDPGLGLRLIYFSYDVKMKEKGDIPEGYSVSREKKERFSLILESASTNQTSMYLCASIRSAGANVLTFGAGSRLTVL.

This chain connects TRBV28 to TRBJ2-1; 8 bases agree with TRBD2. CDR1 and CDR2 (germline): MDHEN, SYDVKM. The CDR3 runs to 14 residues. J lost 1 base, V lost 7 bases, and 3 bases had no gene match. For the CDR3, the DNA is TGTGCCAGCATACCGGGGGGGTCCTACAATGAGCAGTTCTTC. As protein: CASIPGGSYNEQFF.